A single sample gave rise to the 4 T cell receptor beta chains below, sequenced in a study of blood T cell repertoires in COVID-19. Measured with immunoSEQ multiplex PCR; TCRdb has only the in-frame clones, and not every one. This table holds a few hundred thousand clones, approximately 80% found once. Sequenced input: peripheral blood. The receptor set was obtained from a woman between 40 and 55 years old who had recovered from COVID-19.

The chain links TRBV30 to TRBJ1-2, with D possibly being TRBD1 (6 bases). Between the trimmed V and J ends, which lost 2 bases and 0 bases, there was a span of 13 bases. CDR3 length: 15 residues. The germline gives CDR1 GTSNPN, CDR2 SVGIG (reference sequence). Here the CDR3 reads CAWSLFGQSNYGYTF. CDR3 DNA: TGTGCCTGGAGTTTGTTTGGACAGTCTAACTATGGCTACACCTTC.

The J gene is TRBJ1-4, the V gene TRBV21-1; the D segment call TRBD1 is taken from the table without a DNA check. TRBV21-1 is a known pseudogene. The CDR3 totals 16 residues. The CDR3 loop is CASSKGGGQGSEKLFF. The CDR3 nucleotides are TGTGCCAGCAGCAAAGGGGGAGGACAGGGTAGCGAAAAACTGTTTTTT.

The chain has TRBV10-3 and TRBJ2-7; 7 bases line up with TRBD2. V gave up 10 bases and J gave up 2 bases; unmatched junction bases: 5. CDR3 length: 12 residues. The germline gives CDR1 ENHRY, CDR2 SYGVKD. For the CDR3, the DNA is TGTGCCAGCCGGGGGGAACCCTACGAGCAGTACTTC. It translates to CASRGEPYEQYF.

This chain joins TRBV28 and TRBJ2-3; 8 bases match TRBD1. The V segment lost 5 bases and the J segment 6 bases; nucleotides outside the gene matches: 7. There are 14 residues in the CDR3. CDR1 is MDHEN and CDR2 is SYDVKM in the germline V gene. The CDR3 protein is CASSPTGVLDTQYF. The CDR3 region has the DNA TGTGCCAGCAGTCCGACAGGGGTTCTCGATACGCAGTATTTT.